This T cell receptor (beta chain) originates from a study of blood T cell repertoires in COVID-19. Study information: Sites across the United States, Italy and Spain contributed samples from acute and convalescent COVID-19. Nucleic acid was either cDNA or gDNA, and it came from T cells, B-cell-depleted T cells, or PBMCs.

Germline CDR1 reads KGHSH; CDR2 reads LQKENI. This CDR3 comprises 15 residues. Trimming at V came to 3 bases and at J to 8 bases, leaving 8 bases not matched to a gene. The repertoire was sequenced with immunoSEQ multiplex PCR; TCRdb's copy has only in-frame clones and lacks some. The data contain around 220,000 clones, around 90% of them singletons. Participants came from about two dozen US areas, aged roughly 18 to 100 years. Participant reports of clinical history set cohort assignment. The origin of this receptor is a woman in her twenties or thirties with acute COVID-19. Material: PBMCs or T cells enriched from blood (not recorded which). The V gene is TRBV18, the J gene TRBJ1-2; 11 bases align to TRBD1. CDR3 DNA sequence: TGTGCCAGCTCACCTCCGGGACAGGGGGGCATAGGCTACACCTTC. It is translated as CASSPPGQGGIGYTF.